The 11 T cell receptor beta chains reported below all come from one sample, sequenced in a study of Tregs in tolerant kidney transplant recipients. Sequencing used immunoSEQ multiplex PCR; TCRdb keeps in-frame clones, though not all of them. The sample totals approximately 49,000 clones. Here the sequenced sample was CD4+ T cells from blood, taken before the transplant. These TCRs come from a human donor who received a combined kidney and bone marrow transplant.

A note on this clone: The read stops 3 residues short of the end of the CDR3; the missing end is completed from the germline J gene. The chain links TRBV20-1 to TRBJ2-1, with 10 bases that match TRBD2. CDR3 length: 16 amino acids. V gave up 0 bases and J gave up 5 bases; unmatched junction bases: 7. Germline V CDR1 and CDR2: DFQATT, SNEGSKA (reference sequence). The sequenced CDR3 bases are TGCAGTGCTAGAGATCCTAGCGGGAGAGGGCACAATGAG. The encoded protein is CSARDPSGRGHNE. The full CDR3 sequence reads CSARDPSGRGHNEQFF.

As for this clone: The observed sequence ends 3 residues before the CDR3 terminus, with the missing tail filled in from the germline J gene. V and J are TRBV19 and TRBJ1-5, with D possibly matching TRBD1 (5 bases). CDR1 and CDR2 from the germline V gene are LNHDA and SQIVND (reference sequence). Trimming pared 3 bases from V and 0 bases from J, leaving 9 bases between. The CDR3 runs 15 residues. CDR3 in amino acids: CASSMAGYSNQPQHF. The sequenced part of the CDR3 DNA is TGTGCCAGTAGTATGGCAGGGTATAGCAATCAGCCC.

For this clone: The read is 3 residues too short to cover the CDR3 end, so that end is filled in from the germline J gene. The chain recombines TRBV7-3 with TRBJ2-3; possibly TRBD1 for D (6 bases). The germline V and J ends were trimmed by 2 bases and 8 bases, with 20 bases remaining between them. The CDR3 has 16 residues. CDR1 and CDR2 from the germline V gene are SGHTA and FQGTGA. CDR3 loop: CASSLGQSSAWGTQYF. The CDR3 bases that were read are TGTGCCAGCAGCTTAGGACAGTCAAGTGCCTGGGGTACG.

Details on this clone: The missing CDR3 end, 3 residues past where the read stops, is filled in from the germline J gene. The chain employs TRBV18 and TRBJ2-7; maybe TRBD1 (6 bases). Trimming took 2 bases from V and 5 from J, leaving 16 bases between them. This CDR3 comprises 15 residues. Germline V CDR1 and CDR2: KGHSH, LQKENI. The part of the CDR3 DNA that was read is TGTGCCAGCTCACCAGGGCAGGGGAAGTTGGACGAG. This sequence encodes CASSPGQGKLDE. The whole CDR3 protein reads CASSPGQGKLDEQYF.

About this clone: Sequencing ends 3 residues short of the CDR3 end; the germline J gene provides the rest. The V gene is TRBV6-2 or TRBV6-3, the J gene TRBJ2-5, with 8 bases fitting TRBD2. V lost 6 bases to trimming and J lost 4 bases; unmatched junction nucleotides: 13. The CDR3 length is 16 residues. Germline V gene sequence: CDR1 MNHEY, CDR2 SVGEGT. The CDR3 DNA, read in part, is TGTGCCAGCAGCCCCTCGGGAGCGGGAGTTAGAGAGACC. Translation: CASSPSGAGVRET. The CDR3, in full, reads CASSPSGAGVRETQYF.

Here the CDR3 reads CASSETTGAVYGYTF. CDR3 DNA (partial): TGTGCCAGCAGTGAGACCACAGGGGCGGTCTATGGC. The J gene is TRBJ1-2, the V gene TRBV6-1, with 7 positions matching TRBD1. Coverage ceases 3 residues before the CDR3 finishes, and the germline J gene fills in the end. Looked up from germline, CDR1 is MNHNS and CDR2 is SASEGT. The CDR3 spans 15 residues. Unmatched junction bases numbered 8, after V lost 3 bases and J lost 4 bases.

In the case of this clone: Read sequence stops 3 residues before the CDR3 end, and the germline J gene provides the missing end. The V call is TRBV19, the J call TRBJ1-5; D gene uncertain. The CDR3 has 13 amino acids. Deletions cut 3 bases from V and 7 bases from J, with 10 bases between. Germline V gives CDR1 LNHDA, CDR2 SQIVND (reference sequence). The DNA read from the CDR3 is TGTGCCAGTAGTATCGGGGAGGAACAGCCC. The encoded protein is CASSIGEEQP. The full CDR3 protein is CASSIGEEQPQHF.

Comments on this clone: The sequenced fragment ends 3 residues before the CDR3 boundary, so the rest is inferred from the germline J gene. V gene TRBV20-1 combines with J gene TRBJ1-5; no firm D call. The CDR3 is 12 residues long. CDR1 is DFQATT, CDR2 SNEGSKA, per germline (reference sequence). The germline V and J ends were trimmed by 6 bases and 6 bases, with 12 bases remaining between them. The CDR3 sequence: CSAVGVSQPQHF. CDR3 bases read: TGCAGTGCGGTCGGGGTAAGTCAGCCC.

CDR3 DNA (partial): TGTGCCAGCTCACCGCCGGGGAGCTCCTACGAG. Its protein is CASSPPGSSYE. The complete CDR3 sequence is CASSPPGSSYEQYF. This chain joins TRBV18 and TRBJ2-7; possible D gene TRBD2, 5 bases. Sequencing ends 3 residues short of the CDR3 end; the germline J gene provides the rest. V was trimmed by 3 bases and J by 0 bases, leaving 9 bases between them. Germline CDR1 is KGHSH and CDR2 is LQKENI. CDR3 length: 14 residues. Full variable domain (remainder filled in from reference TRBV18 and TRBJ2-7): NAGVMQNPRHLVRRRGQEARLRCSPMKGHSHVYWYRQLPEEGLKFMVYLQKENIIDESGMPKERFSAEFPKEGPSILRIQQVVRGDSAAYFCASSPPGSSYEQYFGPGTRLTVT.

The CDR3 loop reads CASSLLGTSGTVQETQYF. The part of the CDR3 DNA that was read is TGCGCCAGCAGCTTGTTGGGGACTAGCGGGACCGTCCAAGAGACC. The rearrangement uses TRBV5-1 and TRBJ2-5, with 13 positions matching TRBD2. Sequencing ends 3 residues short of the CDR3 end; the germline J gene provides the rest. CDR1 is SGHRS, CDR2 YFSETQ, per germline. This CDR3 has 18 residues. V lost 1 base, J lost 1 base, and 7 bases stayed unmatched.

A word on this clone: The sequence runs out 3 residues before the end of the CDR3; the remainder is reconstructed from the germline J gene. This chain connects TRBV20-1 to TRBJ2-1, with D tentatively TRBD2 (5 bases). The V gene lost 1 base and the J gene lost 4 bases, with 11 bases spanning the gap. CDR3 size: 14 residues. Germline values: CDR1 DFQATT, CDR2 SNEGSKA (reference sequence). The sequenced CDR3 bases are TGCAGTGCTAGAGTGGACTTTGGGTACAATGAG. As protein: CSARVDFGYNE. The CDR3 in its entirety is CSARVDFGYNEQFF.